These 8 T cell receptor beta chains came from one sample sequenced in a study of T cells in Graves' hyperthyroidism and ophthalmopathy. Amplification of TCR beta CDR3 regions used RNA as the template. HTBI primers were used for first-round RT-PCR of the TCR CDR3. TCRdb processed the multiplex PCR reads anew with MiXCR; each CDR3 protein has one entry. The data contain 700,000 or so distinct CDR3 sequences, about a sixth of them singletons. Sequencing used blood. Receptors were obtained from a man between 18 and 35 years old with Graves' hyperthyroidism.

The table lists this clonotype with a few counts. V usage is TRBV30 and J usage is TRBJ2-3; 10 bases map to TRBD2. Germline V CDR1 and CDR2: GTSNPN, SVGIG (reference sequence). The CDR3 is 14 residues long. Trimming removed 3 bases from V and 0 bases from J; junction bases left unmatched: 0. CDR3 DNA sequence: TGTGCCTGGAGACTAGCGGGGAGCACAGATACGCAGTATTTT. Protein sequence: CAWRLAGSTDTQYF.

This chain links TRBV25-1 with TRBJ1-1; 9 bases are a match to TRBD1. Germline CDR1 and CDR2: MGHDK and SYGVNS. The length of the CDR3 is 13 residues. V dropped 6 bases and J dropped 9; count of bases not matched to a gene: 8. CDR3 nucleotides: TGTGCCAGCAGCCCCTCGGGGACAGGGAAAGCTTTCTTT. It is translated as CASSPSGTGKAFF. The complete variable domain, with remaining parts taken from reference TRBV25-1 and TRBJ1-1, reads EADIYQTPRYLVIGTGKKITLECSQTMGHDKMYWYQQDPGMELHLIHYSYGVNSTEKGDLSSESTVSRIRTEHFPLTLESARPSHTSQYLCASSPSGTGKAFFGQGTRLTVV.

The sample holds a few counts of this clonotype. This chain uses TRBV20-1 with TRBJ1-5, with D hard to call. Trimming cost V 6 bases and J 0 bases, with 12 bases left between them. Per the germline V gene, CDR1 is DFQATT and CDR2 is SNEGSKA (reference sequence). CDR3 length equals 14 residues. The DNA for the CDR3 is TGCAGTGCCCGCCAGGTGAATAGCAATCAGCCCCAGCATTTT. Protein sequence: CSARQVNSNQPQHF.

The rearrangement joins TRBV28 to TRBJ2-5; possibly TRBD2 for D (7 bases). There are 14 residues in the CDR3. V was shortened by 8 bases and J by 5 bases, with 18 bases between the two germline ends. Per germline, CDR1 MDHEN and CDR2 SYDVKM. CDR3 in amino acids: CASAMGGQGETQYF. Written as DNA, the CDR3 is TGTGCCAGCGCCATGGGGGGGCAGGGGGAGACCCAGTACTTC.

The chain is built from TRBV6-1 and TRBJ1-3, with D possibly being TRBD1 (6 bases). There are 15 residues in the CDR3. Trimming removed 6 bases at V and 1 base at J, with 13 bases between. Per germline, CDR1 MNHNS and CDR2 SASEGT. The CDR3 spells CASSAGQGSGNTIYF. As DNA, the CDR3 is TGTGCCAGCAGCGCCGGCCAGGGGTCTGGAAACACCATATATTTT.

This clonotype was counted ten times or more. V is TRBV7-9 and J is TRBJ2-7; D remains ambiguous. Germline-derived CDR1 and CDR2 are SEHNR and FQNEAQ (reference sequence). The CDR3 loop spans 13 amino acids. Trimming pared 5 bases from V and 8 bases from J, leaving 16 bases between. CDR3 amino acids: CASSDSPSAKQYF. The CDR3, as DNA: TGTGCCAGCAGCGATTCCCCGTCCGCGAAGCAGTACTTC.

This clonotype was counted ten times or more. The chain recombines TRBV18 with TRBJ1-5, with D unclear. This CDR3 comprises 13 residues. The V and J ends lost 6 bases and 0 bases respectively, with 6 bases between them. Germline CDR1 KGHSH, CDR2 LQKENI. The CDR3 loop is CASSPNSNQPQHF. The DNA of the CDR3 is TGTGCCAGCTCCCCTAATAGCAATCAGCCCCAGCATTTT.

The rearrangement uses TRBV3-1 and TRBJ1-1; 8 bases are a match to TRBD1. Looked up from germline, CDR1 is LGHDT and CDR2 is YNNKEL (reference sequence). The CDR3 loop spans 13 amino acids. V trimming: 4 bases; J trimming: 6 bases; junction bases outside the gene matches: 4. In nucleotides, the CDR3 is TGTGCCAGCAGCCCAGGGGGCCCGGCTGAAGCTTTCTTT. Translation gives CASSPGGPAEAFF.